These 16 T cell receptor beta chains share one sample of origin, sequenced in a study of blood T cell repertoires in COVID-19. TCRdb's copy holds only in-frame clones and misses some; the assay was immunoSEQ multiplex PCR. The data show approximately 400,000 clones, more than 70% seen once. Sequenced sample: PBMCs or T cells enriched from blood (not recorded which). All receptors come from a woman between 18 and 30 years old who had recovered from COVID-19.

The chain combines TRBV2 with TRBJ2-7, with D unresolved. Trimming removed 2 bases at V and 6 bases at J, with 5 bases between. CDR1 SNHLY and CDR2 FYNNEI come from the germline V gene. This CDR3 has 11 amino acids. The CDR3 bases are TGTGCCAGCAGTGAAAGAGGCGAGCAGTACTTC. This gives the protein CASSERGEQYF.

J is TRBJ2-5 and V is TRBV19; D is unresolved. The CDR3 has 15 residues. The germline V gene has CDR1 LNHDA and CDR2 SQIVND (reference sequence). V was clipped by 3 bases and J by 4 bases, with 15 bases between them. In DNA, the CDR3 is TGTGCCAGTAGTATGGGCCCTTTTTCCGGAGAGACCCAGTACTTC. This encodes CASSMGPFSGETQYF.

This rearrangement joins TRBV29-1 to TRBJ1-2; D possibly corresponds to TRBD1 (5 bases). Germline lookup yields CDR1 SQVTM and CDR2 ANQGSEA. Trimming left V 2 bases short and J 3 bases short, with 13 bases between. The CDR3 has 14 residues. CDR3 in amino acids: CSVESTGEYYGYTF. CDR3 sequence (DNA): TGCAGCGTTGAAAGTACAGGTGAATACTATGGCTACACCTTC.

As concerns this clone: Other DNA sequences of this sample code for an identical CDR3. The chain joins TRBV6-5 to TRBJ2-7; 9 bases fit TRBD1. V dropped 0 bases and J dropped 3; count of bases not matched to a gene: 0. Germline CDR1 is MNHEY and CDR2 is SVGAGI. This CDR3 is built from 14 residues. CDR3 sequence: CASSYSTGGYEQYF. The CDR3 bases are TGTGCCAGCAGTTACTCGACAGGGGGCTACGAGCAGTACTTC.

V and J are TRBV19 and TRBJ1-6; 7 positions match TRBD1. Germline V CDR1 and CDR2: LNHDA, SQIVND (reference sequence). V was clipped by 5 bases and J by 0 bases; unmatched bases: 10. The CDR3 has 18 amino acids. The CDR3 sequence: CASSPRGGGDSYNSPLHF. Here the CDR3 DNA reads TGTGCCAGTAGTCCCCGTGGAGGGGGCGACTCCTATAATTCACCCCTCCACTTT.

This clone has only a few counts. The rearrangement links TRBV18 to TRBJ1-6; D is unclear. CDR1 and CDR2 (germline): KGHSH, LQKENI. Trimming removed 4 bases from V and 7 bases from J, with 17 bases in between. The CDR3 is 16 residues long. The CDR3 loop is CASSQTGPGENSPLHF. The CDR3 nucleotides are TGTGCCAGCTCACAGACCGGACCCGGGGAGAATTCACCCCTCCACTTT.

The V gene is TRBV30, the J gene TRBJ1-1; no clear D. The CDR3 loop spans 14 amino acids. In germline, CDR1 is GTSNPN, CDR2 SVGIG (reference sequence). Trimming left V 1 base short and J 4 bases short, with 13 bases between. CDR3 nucleotide sequence: TGTGCCTGGAGTGCCCAGACCCGAGGCACTGAAGCTTTCTTT. Residues: CAWSAQTRGTEAFF.

The rearrangement joins TRBV3-1 (or the pseudogene TRBV3-2) to TRBJ1-1; no clear D. The CDR3 runs to 11 residues. Germline V gene sequence: CDR1 LGHDT, CDR2 YNNKEL (reference sequence). V lost 0 bases and J lost 8, with 4 bases in between. The CDR3 bases are TGTGCCAGCAGCCAAGACAGGGAAGCTTTCTTT. This sequence encodes CASSQDREAFF.

V gene TRBV30 combines with J gene TRBJ1-6; 8 bases map to TRBD1. J was trimmed by 9 bases and V by 4 bases; bases with no gene match: 8. This CDR3 has 14 amino acids. The germline gives CDR1 GTSNPN, CDR2 SVGIG (reference sequence). The DNA for the CDR3 is TGTGCCTGGAACCTTGGGACAGGCTTTTCACCCCTCCACTTT. This codes for CAWNLGTGFSPLHF.

The sample holds one count of this clone. The chain has TRBV6-5 and TRBJ1-3; no firm D call. CDR1 is MNHEY, CDR2 SVGAGI, per germline. The CDR3 is 16 residues long. Trimming stripped 0 bases from V and 2 bases from J, with 11 bases between. The CDR3 DNA reads TGTGCCAGCAGTTACTCAGCGGCTCTTCCTGGAAACACCATATATTTT. Encoded protein: CASSYSAALPGNTIYF.

The genes are TRBV9 and TRBJ1-2; the D is unclear. CDR3 length: 12 residues. Germline V lookup: CDR1 SGDLS, CDR2 YYNGEE. V gave up 5 bases and J gave up 4 bases, with 9 bases separating them. CDR3 in amino acids: CASSLRGYGYTF. The CDR3 DNA reads TGTGCCAGCAGTCTACGGGGCTATGGCTACACCTTC.

This chain joins TRBV30 and TRBJ1-1; 10 bases fit TRBD1. CDR1 and CDR2 from the germline V gene are GTSNPN and SVGIG (reference sequence). CDR3 length: 15 amino acids. The ends lost 0 bases at V and 13 bases at J; junction bases unmatched: 14. CDR3 region: CAWSVPLGGTGEGFF. The CDR3 DNA reads TGTGCCTGGAGTGTACCTCTCGGAGGGACAGGGGAGGGTTTCTTT.

The rearrangement uses TRBV6-9 and TRBJ1-6; D ambiguous. From germline, CDR1 is MNHGY and CDR2 SVAAGI. CDR3 length: 14 amino acids. Trimming took off 6 bases at V and 7 bases at J, with 13 bases between the two ends. CDR3 in amino acids: CASRPRVSNSPLHF. CDR3 nucleotides: TGTGCCAGCAGACCCCGGGTTTCCAATTCACCCCTCCACTTT.

The chain couples TRBV5-8 to TRBJ1-5, with 7 bases fitting TRBD1. V gave up 0 bases and J gave up 1 base; unmatched junction bases: 1. The CDR3 loop spans 15 amino acids. The germline gives CDR1 SGHTS, CDR2 YDEGEE. The CDR3 DNA reads TGTGCCAGCAGCTTGGGGGACAGCAGCAATCAGCCCCAGCATTTT. It codes for CASSLGDSSNQPQHF.

V is TRBV5-6 and J is TRBJ2-1; possible D gene TRBD2, 7 bases. Germline V gene sequence: CDR1 SGHDT, CDR2 YYEEEE. Trimming took off 3 bases at V and 5 bases at J, with 15 bases between the two ends. The CDR3 contains 15 residues. This chain's CDR3 is CASSSLAGANNEQFF. CDR3 nucleotide sequence: TGTGCCAGCAGCTCACTCGCGGGGGCGAACAATGAGCAGTTCTTC.

The chain carries TRBV11-1 and TRBJ2-1; 11 bases fit TRBD2. The CDR3 is made up of 15 amino acids. The ends lost 4 bases at V and 5 bases at J; junction bases unmatched: 4. Germline V CDR1 and CDR2: SGHAT, FQDESV (reference sequence). The DNA for the CDR3 is TGTGCCAGCAGCTATGGGACTAGCGGAGACAATGAGCAGTTCTTC. As protein: CASSYGTSGDNEQFF. Together with reference TRBV11-1 and TRBJ2-1, the CDR3 gives the full variable domain: EAEVAQSPRYKITEKSQAVAFWCDPISGHATLYWYRQILGQGPELLVQFQDESVVDDSQLPKDRFSAERLKGVDSTLKIQPAELGDSAMYLCASSYGTSGDNEQFFGPGTRLTVL.